These 18 T cell receptor beta chains came from one sample sequenced in a study of quantifying T cell responses using KT2 cells. Study-wide background: cDNA was made from DNase-treated RNA using alpha and beta constant primers.

A single-stranded UMI oligo with SP2 sequence was ligated to cDNA 3' ends. First-round PCR used roughly 4 cycles and beta primers RC1.1 and RC1.2 covering TRBC1 and TRBC2. TCRdb called the UMI-ligation and nested PCR reads again in MiXCR, with one record for every CDR3 protein. The sample contains approximately 57,000 distinct CDR3 sequences, more than 9% of which appear only once. What was sequenced was PBMCs spiked with cells of the T cell clone KT2. Every receptor here comes from a human donor.

The CDR3 region is CASSYWTANSYNEQFF. The CDR3 bases are TGTGCCAGCAGTTATTGGACAGCAAACTCCTACAATGAGCAGTTCTTC. The chain combines TRBV5-6 with TRBJ2-1; TRBD1 might be the D (6 bases). In germline, CDR1 is SGHDT, CDR2 YYEEEE. Trimming stripped 5 bases from V and 0 bases from J, with 15 bases between. The CDR3 covers 16 residues.

This clonotype was seen a handful of times. This rearrangement joins TRBV6-6 to TRBJ1-6; D might be TRBD1 (5 bases). Germline CDR1 reads MNHNY; CDR2 reads SVGAGI (reference sequence). V lost 2 bases and J 7 bases, leaving 9 bases between the germline ends. This CDR3 region has 14 residues. In DNA, the CDR3 is TGTGCCAGCAGTTACGGGACGGGCAATTCACCCCTCCACTTT. It yields the protein CASSYGTGNSPLHF.

The rearrangement links TRBV7-9 to TRBJ2-2; 9 bases fit TRBD2. Germline V CDR1 and CDR2: SEHNR, FQNEAQ (reference sequence). After removal of 4 bases from V and 6 bases from J, the junction contained 9 bases not matched to a gene. The CDR3 spans 16 residues. CDR3 loop: CASSSGVAGAPGELFF. The CDR3 nucleotides read TGTGCCAGCAGCTCCGGAGTAGCGGGAGCCCCCGGGGAGCTGTTTTTT.

In this sample, this clonotype turned up a few times. The chain employs TRBV27 and TRBJ1-5; D is possibly TRBD1 (5 bases). Deletions cut 0 bases from V and 4 bases from J, with 7 bases between. Germline loops: CDR1 MNHEY, CDR2 SMNVEV (reference sequence). The CDR3 contains 14 residues. The CDR3 sequence is CASSLSQGNQPQHF. CDR3 bases: TGTGCCAGCAGTTTATCGCAGGGAAATCAGCCCCAGCATTTT.

V is TRBV30 and J is TRBJ2-1; D remains ambiguous. The CDR3 consists of 13 residues. V lost 2 bases, J lost 6 bases, and 11 bases lay in between. Per germline, CDR1 GTSNPN and CDR2 SVGIG (reference sequence). The CDR3 DNA reads TGTGCCTGGAGTCTGAGTCGTAGCAATGAGCAGTTCTTC. It specifies CAWSLSRSNEQFF.

This clonotype was counted a few times. The rearrangement joins TRBV12-3 or TRBV12-4 to TRBJ1-1, with a weak D call TRBD1 (5 bases). This CDR3 comprises 14 residues. V dropped 6 bases and J dropped 0 bases, with 11 bases sitting between them. CDR3 region: CASRQATMNTEAFF. For the CDR3, the DNA is TGTGCCAGCAGACAGGCCACTATGAACACTGAAGCTTTCTTT.

This clonotype was seen ten or more times. This rearrangement joins TRBV20-1 to TRBJ2-3; 8 bases align to TRBD2. This CDR3 region has 15 residues. V lost 6 bases, J lost 3 bases, and 11 bases stayed unmatched. Germline values: CDR1 DFQATT, CDR2 SNEGSKA (reference sequence). CDR3 sequence reads: CSAQDLAGSTDTQYF. The CDR3 nucleotides read TGCAGTGCGCAAGATTTAGCGGGATCGACAGATACGCAGTATTTT.

This rearrangement joins TRBV9 to TRBJ2-5; D call uncertain. The germline V gene encodes CDR1 SGDLS and CDR2 YYNGEE. V lost 0 bases and J 4 bases, leaving 13 bases between the germline ends. The CDR3 totals 15 residues. This CDR3 reads CASSVGTTSGETQYF. The DNA of the CDR3 is TGTGCCAGCAGCGTAGGGACGACCTCCGGAGAGACCCAGTACTTC.

This clonotype was detected only a few times. The J gene is TRBJ1-4, the V gene TRBV12-3 or TRBV12-4; D is unclear. The CDR3 extends over 16 amino acids. V dropped 6 bases and J dropped 0 bases, with 14 bases sitting between them. In DNA form, the CDR3 reads TGTGCCAGCAGCTACCAACCACCGGCAACTAATGAAAAACTGTTTTTT. Its translation is CASSYQPPATNEKLFF.

The V and J genes are TRBV7-9 and TRBJ2-3; TRBD2 matches 13 bases. The CDR3 length is 16 residues. Looked up from germline, CDR1 is SEHNR and CDR2 is FQNEAQ (reference sequence). Losses at the gene ends were 5 bases for V and 1 base for J; bases not matched to a gene: 3. CDR3 region: CASSMGLAGRTDTQYF. The CDR3 DNA sequence: TGTGCCAGCAGCATGGGACTAGCGGGGCGCACAGATACGCAGTATTTT.

A few counts support this clonotype. CDR3 coding DNA: TGTGCCAGCTCACCCCGACAGGTTGAAGGCTTTGGGGAGAACACTGAAGCTTTCTTT. Its translation is CASSPRQVEGFGENTEAFF. The chain employs TRBV18 and TRBJ1-1, with a tentative D call TRBD1 (6 bases). Germline assignment: CDR1 KGHSH and CDR2 LQKENI. This CDR3 comprises 19 residues. With 3 bases removed from V and 1 base from J, the gap between germline ends came to 24 bases.

V and J are TRBV24-1 and TRBJ2-7, with a possible D match to TRBD1 (6 bases). Trimming removed 2 bases from V and 2 bases from J, with 12 bases in between. CDR3 length: 15 residues. The germline V gene has CDR1 KGHDR and CDR2 SFDVKD. CDR3 nucleotide sequence: TGTGCCACCAGTGATTGGGTGACAGGTGCCTACGAGCAGTACTTC. This encodes CATSDWVTGAYEQYF.

This clonotype was seen more than once but under ten times. The chain links TRBV20-1 to TRBJ2-3, with 11 bases matching TRBD2. The J segment lost 1 base and the V segment lost 1 base, leaving 4 bases of the junction unmatched. Germline CDR1 reads DFQATT; CDR2 reads SNEGSKA (reference sequence). The CDR3 runs to 16 residues. The chain's CDR3 is CSARVLAGAGTDTQYF. The CDR3 DNA reads TGCAGTGCTAGAGTACTAGCGGGAGCTGGCACAGATACGCAGTATTTT.

This clonotype was seen a handful of times. V usage is TRBV5-1 and J usage is TRBJ1-5; D is ambiguous. Per the germline V gene, CDR1 is SGHRS and CDR2 is YFSETQ. V was clipped by 4 bases and J by 6 bases, with 11 bases between them. This CDR3 is built from 13 residues. The CDR3 is CASSPQPGQPQHF. CDR3 coding DNA: TGCGCCAGCAGCCCCCAACCGGGTCAGCCCCAGCATTTT.

The chain carries TRBV3-1 and TRBJ2-1; unclear D gene. There are 18 residues in the CDR3. Per the germline V gene, CDR1 is LGHDT and CDR2 is YNNKEL (reference sequence). Trimming stripped 5 bases from V and 4 bases from J, with 24 bases between. The CDR3 nucleotides read TGTGCCAGCAGCTTTCGTCCAGATAAACCGCCGGGTTACAATGAGCAGTTCTTC. It encodes CASSFRPDKPPGYNEQFF.

This clonotype occurred a few times. J is TRBJ2-1 and V is TRBV15; the match to TRBD2 covers 10 bases. V shed 3 bases and J 2 bases; nucleotides not matched to a gene: 4. The CDR3 loop spans 16 amino acids. Germline V gene lookup returns CDR1 LNHNV and CDR2 YYDKDF (reference sequence). The DNA of the CDR3 is TGTGCCACCAGCAGCCAGAGCGGGAGGGCCTACAATGAGCAGTTCTTC. Translated, it gives CATSSQSGRAYNEQFF.

This clonotype was counted at least ten times. The chain links TRBV5-6 to TRBJ2-1, with 11 bases matching TRBD2. The germline V gene has CDR1 SGHDT and CDR2 YYEEEE. This CDR3 has 16 residues. Unmatched junction bases numbered 14, after V lost 3 bases and J lost 12 bases. This chain's CDR3 is CASSSALAGVIGGQFF. CDR3 coding DNA: TGTGCCAGCAGCTCAGCACTAGCGGGAGTGATAGGTGGGCAGTTCTTC.

The chain combines TRBV9 with TRBJ1-5, with 7 bases aligning to TRBD1. V gave up 0 bases and J gave up 5 bases; unmatched junction bases: 5. The CDR3 consists of 15 residues. Germline loops: CDR1 SGDLS, CDR2 YYNGEE. In DNA form, the CDR3 reads TGTGCCAGCAGCGTAGCGGGACAGTCGGATCAGCCCCAGCATTTT. This translates into CASSVAGQSDQPQHF.